The subject of this entry is one T cell receptor beta chain. This entry is derived from a study of blood T cell repertoires in COVID-19. Germline CDR1 and CDR2: SGDLS and YYNGEE. The V gene end was trimmed by 0 bases and the J gene end by 7 bases; junction bases not matched to a gene: 9. The CDR3 contains 17 residues. Methods used by the authors: Amplification of reference gene primers provided the estimated nucleated cell counts. Sequenced by immunoSEQ multiplex PCR; TCRdb stores in-frame clones only, minus some. V and J calls and clone size are given by that table; D and trimming were obtained from the DNA. Counted here are 85,000 to 100,000 clones, 70% to 80% occurring once; the ten biggest clones make up around 18%.

The chain recombines TRBV9 with TRBJ2-2, with 10 positions matching TRBD2. Sequencing was performed on peripheral blood. This TCR derives from a woman of 80 years or more with active or convalescent COVID-19. The CDR3, as DNA: TGTGCCAGCAGCGTAGGTCCCCTAGCGGGAGTGGACGGGGAGCTGTTTTTT. This sequence encodes CASSVGPLAGVDGELFF.